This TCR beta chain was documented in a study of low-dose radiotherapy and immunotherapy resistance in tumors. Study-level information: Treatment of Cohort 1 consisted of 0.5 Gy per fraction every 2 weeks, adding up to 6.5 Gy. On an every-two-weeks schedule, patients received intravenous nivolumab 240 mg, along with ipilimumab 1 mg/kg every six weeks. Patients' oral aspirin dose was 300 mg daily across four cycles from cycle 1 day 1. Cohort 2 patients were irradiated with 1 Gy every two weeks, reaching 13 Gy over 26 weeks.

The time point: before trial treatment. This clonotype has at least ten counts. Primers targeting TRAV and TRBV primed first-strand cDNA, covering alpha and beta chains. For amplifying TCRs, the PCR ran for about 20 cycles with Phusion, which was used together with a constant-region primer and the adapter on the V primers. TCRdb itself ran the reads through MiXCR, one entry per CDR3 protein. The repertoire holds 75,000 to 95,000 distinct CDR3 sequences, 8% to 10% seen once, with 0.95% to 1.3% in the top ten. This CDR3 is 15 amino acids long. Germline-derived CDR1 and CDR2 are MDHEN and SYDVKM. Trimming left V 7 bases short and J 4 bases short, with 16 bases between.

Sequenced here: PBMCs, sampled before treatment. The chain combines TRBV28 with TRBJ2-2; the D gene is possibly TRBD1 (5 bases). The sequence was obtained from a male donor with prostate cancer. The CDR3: CASTKGQAITGELFF. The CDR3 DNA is TGTGCCAGCACCAAGGGGCAGGCGATCACCGGGGAGCTGTTTTTT.